The 2 T cell receptor beta chains given below trace back to one sample, sequenced in a study of response to subunit inactivated influenza vaccine. TCRdb re-called the RT-PCR reads through MiXCR, storing one row per CDR3 protein. The data hold roughly 170,000 distinct CDR3 sequences, with about a tenth observed a single time. The sequencing used non-naive T cells sorted from PBMCs, collected on the day of vaccination. The source of these receptors is a man aged 45 to 65 who received an inactivated influenza vaccine.

The table lists this clonotype with a few counts. The CDR3 sequence: CASSLRGWDTEAFF. In nucleotides, the CDR3 is TGTGCCAGCAGCTTAAGGGGTTGGGATACTGAAGCTTTCTTT. The J gene is TRBJ1-1, the V gene TRBV7-9; TRBD1 is a possible D gene (5 bases). The CDR3 loop spans 14 amino acids. Trimming took 2 bases from V and 5 from J, leaving 12 bases between them. In germline, CDR1 is SEHNR, CDR2 FQNEAQ (reference sequence).

This clonotype was seen a few times. V and J are TRBV27 and TRBJ2-1, with TRBD2 matching over 13 bases. V was pared by 4 bases and J by 7 bases, with 16 bases of the junction left unmatched. This CDR3 is built from 19 residues. The V gene's germline CDR1 is MNHEY and CDR2 SMNVEV (reference sequence). CDR3 sequence: CASSSGLAGESMMSNEQFF. CDR3 in DNA: TGTGCCAGCAGTTCCGGACTAGCGGGAGAGTCGATGATGAGTAATGAGCAGTTCTTC.